The 9 T cell receptor beta chains below come from one sample, sequenced in a study of cytomegalovirus exposure and HLA in healthy donors. The method was immunoSEQ multiplex PCR; TCRdb's version includes in-frame clones alone and lacks a portion of them. Seen here are roughly 57,000 clones, about 92% observed once, and the top ten hold around 1.7%. The specimen sequenced was PBMCs. All receptors come from a young woman in good health and CMV-seropositive.

V is TRBV7-9 and J is TRBJ1-1; D uncertain. The V end was cut by 0 bases, the J end by 10 bases, with 15 bases between. Germline V CDR1 and CDR2: SEHNR, FQNEAQ (reference sequence). The CDR3 loop spans 14 amino acids. Written as DNA, the CDR3 is TGTGCCAGCAGCTTAGCCGGGTCCCCCGAGGGAGCTTTCTTT. It translates to CASSLAGSPEGAFF.

The chain uses TRBV11-3 and TRBJ1-1, with 7 bases lining up with TRBD1. V gave up 5 bases and J gave up 3 bases; unmatched junction bases: 9. The CDR3 is 15 amino acids. Germline lookup yields CDR1 SGHNT and CDR2 YENEEA. The CDR3 spells CASSRSYRGDTEAFF. CDR3 DNA sequence: TGTGCCAGCAGCCGATCCTACAGGGGAGACACTGAAGCTTTCTTT.

The CDR3 loop reads CASSPRDRVYGYTF. CDR3 DNA sequence: TGTGCCAGCAGTCCAAGGGACAGGGTCTATGGCTACACCTTC. V usage is TRBV27 and J usage is TRBJ1-2; 9 bases fit TRBD1. This CDR3 has 14 amino acids. CDR1 MNHEY and CDR2 SMNVEV come from the germline V gene (reference sequence). Trimming took 5 bases from V and 4 from J; bases not matched to a gene: 5.

The chain employs TRBV4-1 and TRBJ2-7; D may be TRBD2 (5 bases). The germline gives CDR1 MGHRA, CDR2 YSYEKL. Trimming removed 4 bases at V and 6 bases at J, with 19 bases between. The CDR3 covers 15 residues. CDR3 DNA: TGCGCCAGCAGCCCGTTGGGTGAAGGGAGCGGCGAGCAGTACTTC. Its protein is CASSPLGEGSGEQYF.

The chain has TRBV4-1 and TRBJ1-1, with TRBD1 identical over 9 bases. The J segment lost 5 bases and the V segment lost 1 base, leaving 8 bases of the junction unmatched. Germline V lookup: CDR1 MGHRA, CDR2 YSYEKL. The CDR3 sequence is 16 residues long. The CDR3, as DNA: TGCGCCAGCAGCCAAGGGACAGGGGCTAGGGGAACTGAAGCTTTCTTT. Translated: CASSQGTGARGTEAFF.

The chain is built from TRBV13 and TRBJ2-2; TRBD2 aligns across 8 bases. Losses at the gene ends were 1 base for V and 4 bases for J; bases not matched to a gene: 2. The CDR3 runs 15 residues. The germline gives CDR1 PRHDT, CDR2 FYEKMQ (reference sequence). Here the CDR3 reads CASSLERGSTGELFF. In nucleotides, the CDR3 is TGTGCCAGCAGCTTAGAGCGGGGGTCCACCGGGGAGCTGTTTTTT.

The chain links TRBV2 to TRBJ2-4; 7 bases match TRBD2. The CDR3 sequence is 13 residues long. Trimming took 7 bases from V and 8 from J; bases not matched to a gene: 8. The germline V gene has CDR1 SNHLY and CDR2 FYNNEI. CDR3 residues: CASTAGLEDIQYF. CDR3 in DNA: TGTGCCAGCACCGCCGGACTAGAAGACATTCAGTACTTC. Full variable domain (outside the CDR3, taken from reference TRBV2 and TRBJ2-4): EPEVTQTPSHQVTQMGQEVILRCVPISNHLYFYWYRQILGQKVEFLVSFYNNEISEKSEIFDDQFSVERPDGSNFTLKIRSTKLEDSAMYFCASTAGLEDIQYFGAGTRLSVL.

V is TRBV7-2 and J is TRBJ2-7; D perhaps matches TRBD2 (6 bases). The V end lost 1 base, the J end lost 3 bases, and 16 bases lay between the germline ends. This CDR3 is 16 amino acids long. Germline CDR1 reads SGHTA; CDR2 reads FQGNSA. CDR3 DNA: TGTGCCAGCAGCTTAGGGTGGGGGGAGGAAGGCTACGAGCAGTACTTC. Its protein is CASSLGWGEEGYEQYF.

The chain employs TRBV25-1 and TRBJ1-6, with 9 bases matching TRBD1. The trim removed 3 bases at V and 2 bases at J, leaving 2 bases unmatched. Per germline, CDR1 MGHDK and CDR2 SYGVNS. The CDR3 length is 16 residues. The CDR3 sequence: CASSETGGPYNSPLHF. Written as DNA, the CDR3 is TGTGCCAGCAGTGAGACAGGGGGACCCTATAATTCACCCCTCCACTTT.